The rows below give T cell receptor beta chains drawn from one sample of a study of cytomegalovirus exposure and HLA in healthy donors. Clones were read by immunoSEQ multiplex PCR, and TCRdb kept only the in-frame ones, dropping some. This table has around 76,000 clones, under 85% appearing once. Specimen: PBMCs. Source of these receptors: a woman aged 35 to 49 in good health and CMV-seropositive. Both conserved end residues are part of each CDR3. A D gene is named only where the DNA matches it firmly. Expanded clones are given a class, and other clones once, few, many or no size at all.

13 TRBJ1-4 TRBD1 NA TRBV28 CASSFQGDEKLFF TGTGCCAGCAGTTTTCAGGGGGATGAAAAACTGTTTTTT
14 TRBJ2-3 TRBD1 NA TRBV5-4 CASSRQGSTDTQYF TGTGCCAGCAGCCGACAGGGGAGCACAGATACGCAGTATTTT
15 TRBJ2-5 TRBD2 NA TRBV5-1 CASSLAGALQETQYF TGCGCCAGCAGTTTAGCGGGGGCCCTACAAGAGACCCAGTACTTC
13 TRBJ1-2 NA once TRBV28 CASIRGTEYGYTF TGTGCCAGCATTAGGGGTACGGAATATGGCTACACCTTC
17 TRBJ2-5 TRBD2 NA TRBV6-1 CASSEEGLAGGRETQYF TGTGCCAGCAGTGAAGAGGGCTTAGCGGGGGGGCGGGAGACCCAGTACTTC
15 TRBJ1-1 NA NA TRBV29-1 CSVEEQESTNTEAFF TGCAGCGTTGAAGAACAGGAGTCTACGAACACTGAAGCTTTCTTT
12 TRBJ1-2 NA few TRBV1 CTSSCMRSGYTF TGCACCAGCAGCTGCATGAGAAGTGGCTACACCTTC
15 TRBJ2-7 TRBD1 NA TRBV7-9 CASSWAGQGTYEQYF TGTGCCAGCAGCTGGGCTGGACAGGGAACTTACGAGCAGTACTTC
16 TRBJ2-3 TRBD2 NA TRBV7-2 CASSPSGTSGGVTQYF TGTGCCAGCAGCCCCAGCGGGACTAGCGGGGGAGTTACGCAGTATTTT
17 TRBJ2-7 TRBD1 NA TRBV14 CASSPLLGTGGGDEQYF TGTGCCAGCAGCCCCCTCCTTGGGACAGGGGGCGGAGACGAGCAGTACTTC
17 TRBJ2-1 NA NA TRBV11-2 CASSDHGRGGAMNEQFF TGTGCCAGCAGCGACCACGGTAGGGGGGGGGCTATGAATGAGCAGTTCTTC
15 TRBJ1-2 TRBD1 NA TRBV6-6 CASRLGTGDRNGYTF TGTGCCAGCAGACTTGGGACAGGGGATAGGAATGGCTACACCTTC
16 TRBJ1-4 TRBD1 NA TRBV4-1 CASSLGTGEFNEKLFF TGCGCCAGCAGCCTTGGGACAGGGGAGTTTAATGAAAAACTGTTTTTT
16 TRBJ1-4 TRBD1 few TRBV28 CASRELSDRVVEKLFF TGTGCCAGCAGGGAACTCTCGGACAGGGTGGTGGAAAAACTGTTTTTT
14 TRBJ1-5 NA NA TRBV4-3 CASSRGLINQPQHF TGCGCCAGCAGCAGGGGACTGATCAATCAGCCCCAGCATTTT
12 TRBJ1-2 TRBD1 few TRBV6-6 CAMRKGALGYTF TGTGCCATGAGAAAGGGGGCCTTAGGCTACACCTTC
12 TRBJ2-7 NA NA TRBV6-5 CASNQPGYEQYF TGTGCCAGCAACCAACCCGGTTACGAGCAGTACTTC
13 TRBJ1-1 NA NA TRBV19 CASSIDRDTEAFF TGTGCCAGTAGTATAGACAGGGACACTGAAGCTTTCTTT
15 TRBJ1-1 TRBD1 NA TRBV6-5 CASSYSTGGDTEAFF TGTGCCAGCAGTTACTCGACAGGGGGGGACACTGAAGCTTTCTTT
15 TRBJ1-5 NA few TRBV5-1 CASSLGPTGFQPQHF TGCGCCAGCAGCTTGGGACCCACAGGGTTCCAGCCCCAGCATTTT
16 TRBJ1-6 TRBD1 once TRBV5-1 CASSRGQGMGNSPLHF TGCGCCAGCAGCCGAGGACAGGGAATGGGAAATTCACCCCTCCACTTT
16 TRBJ1-5 NA NA TRBV27 CASSLSGEGWNQPQHF TGTGCCAGCAGTTTATCGGGGGAGGGGTGGAATCAGCCCCAGCATTTT
17 TRBJ1-6 TRBD1 NA TRBV7-2 CASSLGIGRGLNSPLHF TGTGCCAGCAGCTTAGGGATCGGCAGGGGGCTTAATTCACCCCTCCACTTT
16 TRBJ1-2 NA NA TRBV7-2 CASSLNGPHLQGGYTF TGTGCCAGCAGCTTAAACGGGCCTCACCTGCAGGGTGGCTACACCTTC
16 TRBJ2-7 NA NA TRBV23-1 CASSQSGQLLPFEQYF TGCGCCAGCAGTCAATCGGGGCAGCTACTTCCCTTCGAGCAGTACTTC
16 TRBJ1-6 TRBD1 once TRBV25-1 CASSANRGSANSPLHF TGTGCCAGCAGTGCGAACAGGGGAAGCGCTAATTCACCCCTCCACTTT
14 TRBJ1-5 TRBD1 NA TRBV2 CASSDTGGFQPQHF TGTGCCAGCAGTGACACAGGGGGCTTTCAGCCCCAGCATTTT
15 TRBJ2-7 TRBD1 NA TRBV18 CASSPLGTAIYEQYF TGTGCCAGCTCACCCCTCGGGACAGCCATCTACGAGCAGTACTTC
16 TRBJ2-1 TRBD1 NA TRBV29-1 CSARDRGASSYNEQFF TGCAGCGCCAGGGACAGGGGTGCGAGCTCCTACAATGAGCAGTTCTTC
15 TRBJ2-3 TRBD2 NA TRBV5-1 CASRLSGGAGDTQYF TGCGCCAGTCGTCTGAGCGGGGGGGCCGGAGATACGCAGTATTTT
14 TRBJ1-6 NA NA TRBV7-6 CASSLQSRDSPLHF TGTGCCAGCAGCTTACAATCCAGGGATTCACCCCTCCACTTT
11 TRBJ2-7 NA NA TRBV7-9 CSSSLAGEQYF TGTTCCAGCAGCTTAGCCGGCGAGCAGTACTTC
11 TRBJ1-1 NA NA TRBV20-1 CSAPSNTEAFF TGCAGTGCTCCTTCGAACACTGAAGCTTTCTTT
16 TRBJ1-2 TRBD1 NA TRBV7-9 CASSSPPGQPNYGYTF TGTGCCAGCAGCTCGCCCCCGGGACAGCCTAACTATGGCTACACCTTC
13 TRBJ2-7 NA NA TRBV9 CASRRGYNDEQYF TGTGCCAGCAGGAGAGGGTATAATGACGAGCAGTACTTC
15 TRBJ2-7 NA NA TRBV4-2 CASSQEGAASYEQYF TGTGCCAGCAGCCAAGAAGGGGCGGCCTCCTACGAGCAGTACTTC
13 TRBJ2-3 NA NA TRBV10-3 CASADVPQDTQYF TGTGCCAGCGCGGATGTTCCGCAGGATACGCAGTATTTT
13 TRBJ1-1 NA NA TRBV6-5 CASTSGQNTEAFF TGTGCCAGCACCTCGGGACAGAACACTGAAGCTTTCTTT
14 TRBJ2-7 NA NA TRBV7-9 CASTESGGLYEQYF TGTGCCAGCACCGAATCGGGGGGCCTCTACGAGCAGTACTTC
13 TRBJ1-1 NA NA TRBV30 CAWRRRMNTEAFF TGTGCCTGGAGGAGAAGAATGAACACTGAAGCTTTCTTT
16 TRBJ2-5 TRBD1 few TRBV4-1 CASSQNPGQGSKTQYF TGCGCCAGCAGCCAGAATCCGGGACAGGGATCAAAGACCCAGTACTTC
15 TRBJ1-6 NA NA TRBV9 CASSVSRGENSPLHF TGTGCCAGCAGCGTATCCCGGGGGGAAAATTCACCCCTCCACTTT
17 TRBJ2-1 TRBD2 NA TRBV28 CASSSQLAGTPYNEQFF TGTGCCAGCAGTTCCCAACTAGCGGGCACCCCCTACAATGAGCAGTTCTTC
13 TRBJ2-1 NA NA TRBV13 CASSQYFLDEQFF TGTGCCAGCAGCCAATACTTCCTGGATGAGCAGTTCTTC
14 TRBJ2-5 TRBD1 NA TRBV7-2 CASSLDRGRETQYF TGTGCCAGCAGCTTGGACAGGGGTAGGGAGACCCAGTACTTC
16 TRBJ1-1 TRBD1 once TRBV6-4 CASSAGGDRGNTEAFF TGTGCCAGCAGCGCCGGGGGGGACAGGGGGAACACTGAAGCTTTCTTT
14 TRBJ2-7 NA NA TRBV7-9 CASSRGTAAYEQYF TGTGCCAGCAGCCGGGGGACAGCGGCCTACGAGCAGTACTTC
16 TRBJ1-4 NA NA TRBV5-5 CASSLDSSATNEKLFF TGTGCCAGCAGCCTCGACAGTTCTGCAACTAATGAAAAACTGTTTTTT
12 TRBJ1-5 NA NA TRBV5-4 CASSNTYQPQHF TGTGCCAGCAGTAACACGTACCAGCCCCAGCATTTT
14 TRBJ1-2 TRBD1 NA TRBV7-2 CASSVGQGGYGYTF TGTGCCAGCAGCGTCGGACAGGGAGGCTATGGCTACACCTTC
15 TRBJ1-1 NA NA TRBV5-1 CASSLDATGNTEAFF TGCGCCAGCAGCTTGGATGCGACAGGGAACACTGAAGCTTTCTTT
14 TRBJ1-2 TRBD1 NA TRBV28 CASSSGQGSNGYTF TGTGCCAGCAGTTCGGGACAGGGTTCGAATGGCTACACCTTC
12 TRBJ2-5 TRBD2 NA TRBV28 CASNDSGKTQYF TGTGCCAGCAATGACAGCGGGAAGACCCAGTACTTC
17 TRBJ2-1 TRBD2 once TRBV15 CATSRTASGGRDNEQFF TGTGCCACCAGCAGAACCGCTAGCGGGGGGAGAGACAATGAGCAGTTCTTC
15 TRBJ2-6 NA NA TRBV2 CASRPSLSGANVLTF TGTGCCAGCCGTCCAAGCCTCTCTGGGGCCAACGTCCTGACTTTC
13 TRBJ2-1 TRBD1 NA TRBV6-6 CASTLTGYNEQFF TGTGCCAGCACCCTGACAGGGTACAATGAGCAGTTCTTC
12 TRBJ1-1 TRBD1 NA TRBV7-9 CASSRTGAEAFF TGTGCCAGCAGCCGGACAGGTGCTGAAGCTTTCTTT